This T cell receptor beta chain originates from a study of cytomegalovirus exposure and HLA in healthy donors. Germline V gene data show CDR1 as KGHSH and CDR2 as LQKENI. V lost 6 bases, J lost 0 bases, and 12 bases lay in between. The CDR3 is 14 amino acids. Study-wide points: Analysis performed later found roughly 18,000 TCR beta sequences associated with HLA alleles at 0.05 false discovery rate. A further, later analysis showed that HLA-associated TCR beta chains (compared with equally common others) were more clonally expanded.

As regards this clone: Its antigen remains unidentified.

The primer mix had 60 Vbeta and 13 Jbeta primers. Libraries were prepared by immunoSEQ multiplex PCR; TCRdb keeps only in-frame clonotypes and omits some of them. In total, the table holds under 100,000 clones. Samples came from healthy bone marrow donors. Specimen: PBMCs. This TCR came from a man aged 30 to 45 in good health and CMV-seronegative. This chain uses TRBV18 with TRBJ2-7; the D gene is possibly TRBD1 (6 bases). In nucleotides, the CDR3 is TGTGCCAGCTCGCAACAGGGTAGCTCCTACGAGCAGTACTTC. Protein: CASSQQGSSYEQYF.